What follows describes a single T cell receptor beta chain. Antigen: not known. Germline V gene data show CDR1 as KGHDR and CDR2 as SFDVKD. This CDR3 is built from 16 residues. Trimming stripped 3 bases from V and 4 bases from J, with 18 bases between. The sample originates from a study of T-cell memory formation after mild COVID-19. The 5'RACE method, run with constant-segment primers, produced TCR alpha and TCR beta cDNA libraries (carrying sample barcodes and UMIs). Each CDR3 protein gets one entry after TCRdb re-called the 5' RACE reads with MiXCR. Of about 470,000 distinct CDR3 sequences in the sample, roughly 25% were seen once. Overall study findings and caveats: Clones contracting day 15 to 85 were balanced CD4/CD8; later expanders leaned CD4+.

This TCR came from an adult woman who had mild COVID-19 (a few samples of this study predate the infection). Cell type and time point are not known. The gene calls are TRBV24-1 and TRBJ2-7; D may be TRBD2 (6 bases). Material: PBMCs or a T cell subset sorted from them (not recorded which). Here the CDR3 reads CATSDPRDSRPYEQYF. CDR3 sequence (DNA): TGTGCCACCAGTGATCCACGGGACTCTCGCCCGTACGAGCAGTACTTC.